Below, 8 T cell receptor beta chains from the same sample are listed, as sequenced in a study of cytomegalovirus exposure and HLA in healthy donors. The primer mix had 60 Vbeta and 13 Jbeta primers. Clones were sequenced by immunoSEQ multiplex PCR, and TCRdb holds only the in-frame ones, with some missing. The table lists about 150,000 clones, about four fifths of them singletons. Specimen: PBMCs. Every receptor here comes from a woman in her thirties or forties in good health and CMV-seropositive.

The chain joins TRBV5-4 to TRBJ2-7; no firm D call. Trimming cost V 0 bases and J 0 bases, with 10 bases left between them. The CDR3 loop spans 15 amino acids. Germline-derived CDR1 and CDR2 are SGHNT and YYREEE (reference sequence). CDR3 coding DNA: TGTGCCAGCAGCTTGGATCATCGGAGCTCCTACGAGCAGTACTTC. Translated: CASSLDHRSSYEQYF. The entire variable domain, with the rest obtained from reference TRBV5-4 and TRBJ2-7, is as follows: ETGVTQSPTHLIKTRGQQVTLRCSSQSGHNTVSWYQQALGQGPQFIFQYYREEENGRGNFPPRFSGLQFPNYSSELNVNALELDDSALYLCASSLDHRSSYEQYFGPGTRLTVT.

Here the CDR3 DNA reads TGTGCCAGCAGCTTAGGGGCTAGCGGTGGCACAGATACGCAGTATTTT. Amino acid sequence: CASSLGASGGTDTQYF. The genes are TRBV7-6 and TRBJ2-3, with 7 bases lining up with TRBD2. Germline V gene data show CDR1 as SGHVS and CDR2 as FNYEAQ. CDR3 length equals 16 residues. With V trimmed by 1 base and J by 1 base, 5 bases remained unmatched.

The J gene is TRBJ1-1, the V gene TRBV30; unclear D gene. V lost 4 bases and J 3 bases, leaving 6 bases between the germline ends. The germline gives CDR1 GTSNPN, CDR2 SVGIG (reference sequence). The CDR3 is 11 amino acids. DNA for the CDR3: TGTGCCTGGACTATTGACACTGAAGCTTTCTTT. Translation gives CAWTIDTEAFF.

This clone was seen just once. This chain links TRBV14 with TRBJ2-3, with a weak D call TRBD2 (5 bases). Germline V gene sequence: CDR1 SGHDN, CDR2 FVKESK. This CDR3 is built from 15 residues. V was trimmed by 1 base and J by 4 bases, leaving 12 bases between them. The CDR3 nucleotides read TGTGCCAGCAGCCAAGGAAATCTAGCAGCAGATACGCAGTATTTT. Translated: CASSQGNLAADTQYF.

In nucleotides, the CDR3 is TGTGCCACGCGACAAGACACAGATACGCAGTATTTT. Translated, it gives CATRQDTDTQYF. V is TRBV10-3 and J is TRBJ2-3, with D unclear. CDR1 is ENHRY and CDR2 is SYGVKD in the germline V gene. The V end lost 10 bases, the J end lost 2 bases, and 10 bases lay between the germline ends. This CDR3 spans 12 amino acids.

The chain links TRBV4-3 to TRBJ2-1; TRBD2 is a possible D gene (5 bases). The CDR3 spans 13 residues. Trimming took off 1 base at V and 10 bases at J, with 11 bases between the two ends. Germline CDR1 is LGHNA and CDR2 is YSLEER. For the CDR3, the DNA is TGCGCCAGCAGCCAAGGTTGGACGGGGGAGCAGTTCTTC. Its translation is CASSQGWTGEQFF.

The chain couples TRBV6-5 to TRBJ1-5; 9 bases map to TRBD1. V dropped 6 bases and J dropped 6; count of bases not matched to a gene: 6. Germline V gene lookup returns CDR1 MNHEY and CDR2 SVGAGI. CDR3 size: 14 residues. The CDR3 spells CASSRGTGPQPQHF. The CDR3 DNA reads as TGTGCCAGCAGCCGCGGGACAGGGCCTCAGCCCCAGCATTTT.

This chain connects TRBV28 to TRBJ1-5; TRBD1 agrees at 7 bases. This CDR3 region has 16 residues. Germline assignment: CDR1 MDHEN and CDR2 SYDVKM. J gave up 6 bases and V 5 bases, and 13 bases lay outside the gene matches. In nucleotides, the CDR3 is TGTGCCAGCAGTCTTTACAGGGGAGGAGTAAGTCAGCCCCAGCATTTT. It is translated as CASSLYRGGVSQPQHF.